This T cell receptor (beta chain) is from a study of OX40 agonist ivuxolimab in advanced cancers. Study background: The patients' treatment was ivuxolimab, an agonistic anti-OX40 (CD134) antibody. The mean age was approximately 60 years, ranging from about 23 to 79, with less than 90% of participants male.

Looked up from germline, CDR1 is ENHRY and CDR2 is SYGVKD. The CDR3 is made up of 13 amino acids. Trimming at V came to 6 bases and at J to 1 base, leaving 1 base not matched to a gene. Overall study results and limits: Expanded peripheral T cells had an undetermined antigen specificity. Certain nonresponding patients likewise had low normalized T-cell clonal expansion.

Produced via immunoSEQ multiplex PCR; TCRdb's table is partial and in-frame only. The data contain about 64,000 clones, roughly 84% of them singletons. To note about this clone: Its antigen is unidentified.

The input for sequencing was CD4+ or CD8+ T cells sorted from blood, taken in a trial of the OX40 agonist ivuxolimab. V is TRBV10-3 and J is TRBJ2-5; TRBD1 agrees at 8 bases. This clonotype was obtained from an adult with an advanced solid tumor such as melanoma, head and neck, liver or kidney cancer. The CDR3 loop is CAIRGTGQETQYF. The CDR3, as DNA: TGTGCCATCAGAGGGACAGGCCAAGAGACCCAGTACTTC.